This T cell receptor (beta chain) originates from a study of molecular identifiers for immune sequencing clone quantification. Naive CD8 library inputs spanned roughly 20,000 to 1,100,000 sorted cells and 10%, 30% or 50% RNA. On this clonotype itself: A read error may explain this, as a much larger clone is one base away.

Previously published methods and listed TCR primers were used for the bulk TCR libraries. TCRdb processed the PCR reads anew with MiXCR; each CDR3 protein has one entry. The profile covers 600,000 to 650,000 distinct CDR3 sequences, with about 20% appearing a single time and roughly 0.83% taken by the ten largest. There are 15 residues in the CDR3. Germline V lookup: CDR1 MNHEY, CDR2 SVGAGI. Material for sequencing was naive CD8+ T cells from blood, with Jurkat cell RNA spiked in. As to subset: FACS-sorted CD8+CD4-CCR7+CD45RA+ naive T cells. V usage is TRBV6-5 and J usage is TRBJ1-5; no firm D call. The source of this sequence is a human donor in good health. Some libraries in this study had Jurkat cell RNA spiked in. The DNA of the CDR3 is TGTGTCAGCAGTTACAACCATCTCCCTAATCAGCCCCAGCATTTT. Its translation: CVSSYNHLPNQPQHF.